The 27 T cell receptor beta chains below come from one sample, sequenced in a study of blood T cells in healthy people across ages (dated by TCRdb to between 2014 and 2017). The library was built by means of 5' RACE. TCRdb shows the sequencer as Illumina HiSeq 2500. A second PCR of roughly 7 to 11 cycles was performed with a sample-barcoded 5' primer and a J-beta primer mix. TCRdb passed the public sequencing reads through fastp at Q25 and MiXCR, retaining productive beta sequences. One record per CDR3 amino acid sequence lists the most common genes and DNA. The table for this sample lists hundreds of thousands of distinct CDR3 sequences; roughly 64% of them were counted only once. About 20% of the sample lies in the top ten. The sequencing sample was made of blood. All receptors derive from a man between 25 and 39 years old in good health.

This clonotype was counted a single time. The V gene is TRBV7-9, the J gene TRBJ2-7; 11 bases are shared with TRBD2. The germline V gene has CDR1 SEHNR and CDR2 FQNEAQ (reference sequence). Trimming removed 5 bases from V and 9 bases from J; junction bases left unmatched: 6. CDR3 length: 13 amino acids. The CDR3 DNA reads TGTGCCAGCAGCAAAACTACTAGCGGGAGGCAGTACTTC. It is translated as CASSKTTSGRQYF.

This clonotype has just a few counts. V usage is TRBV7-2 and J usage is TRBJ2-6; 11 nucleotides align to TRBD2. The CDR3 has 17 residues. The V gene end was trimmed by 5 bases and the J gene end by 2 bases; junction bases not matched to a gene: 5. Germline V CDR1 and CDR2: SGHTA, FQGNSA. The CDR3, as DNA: TGTGCCAGCAGCGCTACTAGCGGGGGAACTGGGGCCAACGTCCTGACTTTC. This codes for CASSATSGGTGANVLTF.

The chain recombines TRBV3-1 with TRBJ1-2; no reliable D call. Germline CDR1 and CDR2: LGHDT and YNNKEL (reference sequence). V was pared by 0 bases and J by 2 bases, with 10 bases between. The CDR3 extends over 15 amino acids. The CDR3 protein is CASSQDVGRNYGYTF. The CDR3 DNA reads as TGTGCCAGCAGCCAAGATGTCGGCAGGAACTATGGCTACACCTTC.

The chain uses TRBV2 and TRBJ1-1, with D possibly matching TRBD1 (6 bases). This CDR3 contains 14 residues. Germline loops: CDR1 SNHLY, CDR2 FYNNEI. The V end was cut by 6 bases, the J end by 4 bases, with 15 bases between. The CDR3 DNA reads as TGTGCCAGCAGCCCCAGGGCCAGGGGCACTGAAGCTTTCTTT. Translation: CASSPRARGTEAFF.

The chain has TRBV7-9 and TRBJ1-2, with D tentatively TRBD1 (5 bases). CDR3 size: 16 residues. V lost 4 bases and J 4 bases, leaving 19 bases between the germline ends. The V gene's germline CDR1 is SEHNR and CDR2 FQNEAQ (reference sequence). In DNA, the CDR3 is TGTGCCAGCAGCTCCAGCGGTCAGGGTGTACGCTATGGCTACACCTTC. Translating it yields CASSSSGQGVRYGYTF.

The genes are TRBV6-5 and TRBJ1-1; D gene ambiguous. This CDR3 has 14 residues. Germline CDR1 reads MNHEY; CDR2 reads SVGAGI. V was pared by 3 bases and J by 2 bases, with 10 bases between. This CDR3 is CASSYGRTNTEAFF. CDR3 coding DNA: TGTGCCAGCAGTTATGGCAGGACCAACACTGAAGCTTTCTTT.

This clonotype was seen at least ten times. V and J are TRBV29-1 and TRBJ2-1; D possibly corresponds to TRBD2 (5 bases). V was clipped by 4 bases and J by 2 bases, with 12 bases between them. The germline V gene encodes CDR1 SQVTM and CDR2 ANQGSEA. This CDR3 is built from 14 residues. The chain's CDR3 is CSVAESGAYNEQFF. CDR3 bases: TGCAGCGTTGCCGAGAGCGGCGCCTACAATGAGCAGTTCTTC.

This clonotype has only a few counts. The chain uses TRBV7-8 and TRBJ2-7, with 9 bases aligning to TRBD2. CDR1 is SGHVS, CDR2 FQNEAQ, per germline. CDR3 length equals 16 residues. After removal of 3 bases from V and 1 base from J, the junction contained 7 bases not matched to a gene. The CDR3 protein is CASSFPSGIRSYEQYF. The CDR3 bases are TGTGCCAGCAGCTTTCCTAGCGGGATCAGGTCCTACGAGCAGTACTTC.

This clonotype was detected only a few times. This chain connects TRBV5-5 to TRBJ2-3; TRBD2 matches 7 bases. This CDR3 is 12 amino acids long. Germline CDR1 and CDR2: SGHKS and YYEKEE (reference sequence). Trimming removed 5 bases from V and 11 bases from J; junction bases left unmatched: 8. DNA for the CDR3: TGTGCCAGCAGTCTCGGGGGGAAGTGGCAGTATTTT. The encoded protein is CASSLGGKWQYF.

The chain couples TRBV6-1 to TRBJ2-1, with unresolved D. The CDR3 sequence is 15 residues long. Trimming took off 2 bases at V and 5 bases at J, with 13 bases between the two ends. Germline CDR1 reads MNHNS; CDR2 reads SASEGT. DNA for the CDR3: TGTGCCAGCAGTGAATATATCTGGGGAAACAATGAGCAGTTCTTC. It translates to CASSEYIWGNNEQFF.

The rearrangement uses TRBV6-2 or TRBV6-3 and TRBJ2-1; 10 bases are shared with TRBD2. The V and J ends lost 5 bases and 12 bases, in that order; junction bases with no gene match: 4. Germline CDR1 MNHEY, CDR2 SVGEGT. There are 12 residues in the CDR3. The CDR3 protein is CASSLAGEVQFF. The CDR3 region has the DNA TGTGCCAGCAGTCTAGCGGGAGAGGTGCAGTTCTTC.

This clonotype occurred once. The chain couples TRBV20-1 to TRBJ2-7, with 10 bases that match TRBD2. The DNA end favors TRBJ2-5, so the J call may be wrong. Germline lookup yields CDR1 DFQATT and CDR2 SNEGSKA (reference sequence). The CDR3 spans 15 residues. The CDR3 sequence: CSARGSGGARETQYF. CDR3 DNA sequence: TGCAGTGCTAGAGGGAGCGGGGGGGCTCGGGAGACCCAGTACTTC.

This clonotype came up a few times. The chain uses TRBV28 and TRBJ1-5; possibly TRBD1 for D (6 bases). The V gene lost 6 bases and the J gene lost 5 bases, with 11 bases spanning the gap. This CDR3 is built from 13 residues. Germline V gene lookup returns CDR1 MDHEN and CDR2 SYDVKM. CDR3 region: CASSLTGYQPQHF. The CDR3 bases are TGTGCCAGCAGCCTAACAGGGTATCAGCCCCAGCATTTT.

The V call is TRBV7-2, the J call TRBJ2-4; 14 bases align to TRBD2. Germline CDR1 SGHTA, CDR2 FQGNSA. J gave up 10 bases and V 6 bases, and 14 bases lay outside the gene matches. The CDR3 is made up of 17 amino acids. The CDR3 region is CASSLGLAGGFRDIQYF. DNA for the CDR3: TGTGCCAGCAGTCTAGGACTAGCGGGAGGTTTTCGGGATATTCAGTACTTC.

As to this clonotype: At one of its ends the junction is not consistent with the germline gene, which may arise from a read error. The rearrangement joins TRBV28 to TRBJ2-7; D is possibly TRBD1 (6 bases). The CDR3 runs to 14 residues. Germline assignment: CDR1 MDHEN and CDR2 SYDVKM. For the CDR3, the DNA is TGTACCAGCAGGACCTCAGGGGCATCCTACGAGCAGTACTTC. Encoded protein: CTSRTSGASYEQYF.

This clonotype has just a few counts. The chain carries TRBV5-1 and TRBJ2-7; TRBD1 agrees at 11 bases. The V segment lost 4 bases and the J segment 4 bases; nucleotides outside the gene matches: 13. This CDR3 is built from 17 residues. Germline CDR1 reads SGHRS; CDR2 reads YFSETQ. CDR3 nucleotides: TGCGCCAGCAGCCCGGGAATTGGGACAGGGGGTGGGTACGAGCAGTACTTC. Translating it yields CASSPGIGTGGGYEQYF.

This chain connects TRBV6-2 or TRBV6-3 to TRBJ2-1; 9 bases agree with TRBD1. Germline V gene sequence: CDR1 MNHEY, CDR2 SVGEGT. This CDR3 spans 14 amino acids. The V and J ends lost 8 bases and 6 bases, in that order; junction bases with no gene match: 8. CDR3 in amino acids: CASSMTGGGNEQFF. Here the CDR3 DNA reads TGTGCCAGCTCTATGACAGGGGGAGGCAATGAGCAGTTCTTC.

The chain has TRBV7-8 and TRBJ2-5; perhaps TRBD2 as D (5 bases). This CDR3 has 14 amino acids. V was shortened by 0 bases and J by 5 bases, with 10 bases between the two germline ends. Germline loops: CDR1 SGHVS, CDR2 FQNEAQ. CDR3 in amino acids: CASSLAGEKETQYF. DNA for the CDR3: TGTGCCAGCAGCTTAGCGGGAGAGAAGGAGACCCAGTACTTC.

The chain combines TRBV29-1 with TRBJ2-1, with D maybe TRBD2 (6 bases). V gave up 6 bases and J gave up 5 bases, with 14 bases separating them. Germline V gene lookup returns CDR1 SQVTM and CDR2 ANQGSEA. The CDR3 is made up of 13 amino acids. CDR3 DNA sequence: TGCAGCGTAGGCATGGGACTTCACAATGAGCAGTTCTTC. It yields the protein CSVGMGLHNEQFF.

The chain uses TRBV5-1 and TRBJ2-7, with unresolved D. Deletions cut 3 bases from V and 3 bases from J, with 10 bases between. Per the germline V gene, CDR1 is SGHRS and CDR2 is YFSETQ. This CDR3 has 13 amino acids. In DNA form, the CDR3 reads TGCGCCAGCAGCTGGACCGTTTACTACGAGCAGTACTTC. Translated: CASSWTVYYEQYF.

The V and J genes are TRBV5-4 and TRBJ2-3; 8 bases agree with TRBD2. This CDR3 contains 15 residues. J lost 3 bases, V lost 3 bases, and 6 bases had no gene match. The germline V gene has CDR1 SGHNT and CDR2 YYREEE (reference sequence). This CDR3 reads CASSSAGVRTDTQYF. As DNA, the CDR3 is TGTGCCAGCAGCTCAGCGGGAGTAAGAACAGATACGCAGTATTTT.

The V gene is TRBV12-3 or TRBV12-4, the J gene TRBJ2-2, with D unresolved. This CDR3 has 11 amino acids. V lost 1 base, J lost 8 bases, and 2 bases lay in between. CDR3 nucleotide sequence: TGTGCCAGCAGTTTAGATGGGGAGCTGTTTTTT. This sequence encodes CASSLDGELFF.

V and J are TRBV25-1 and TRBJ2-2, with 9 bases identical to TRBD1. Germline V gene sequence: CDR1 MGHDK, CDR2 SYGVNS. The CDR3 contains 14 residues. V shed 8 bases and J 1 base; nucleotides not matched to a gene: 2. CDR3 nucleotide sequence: TGTGCCAGCGGGGGACAGGGGAACACCGGGGAGCTGTTTTTT. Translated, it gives CASGGQGNTGELFF.

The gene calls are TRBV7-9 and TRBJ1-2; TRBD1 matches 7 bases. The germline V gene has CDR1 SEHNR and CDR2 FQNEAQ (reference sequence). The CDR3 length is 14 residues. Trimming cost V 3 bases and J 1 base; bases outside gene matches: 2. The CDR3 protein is CASSFGTDNYGYTF. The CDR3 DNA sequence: TGTGCCAGCAGCTTCGGGACAGATAACTATGGCTACACCTTC.

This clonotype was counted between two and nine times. CDR3 protein: CASSRARGRNYGYTF. As DNA, the CDR3 is TGTGCCAGCAGTCGCGCCCGGGGTAGAAACTATGGCTACACCTTC. The chain is built from TRBV12-3 or TRBV12-4 and TRBJ1-2; D remains unclear. The length of the CDR3 is 15 residues. V was shortened by 5 bases and J by 2 bases, with 15 bases between the two germline ends.

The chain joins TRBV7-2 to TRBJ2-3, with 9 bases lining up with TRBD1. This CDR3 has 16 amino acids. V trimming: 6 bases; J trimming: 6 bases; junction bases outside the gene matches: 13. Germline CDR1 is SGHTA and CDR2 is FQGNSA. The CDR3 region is CASRWGTGGWVDTQYF. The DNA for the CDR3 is TGTGCCAGCAGATGGGGAACAGGGGGCTGGGTGGATACGCAGTATTTT.

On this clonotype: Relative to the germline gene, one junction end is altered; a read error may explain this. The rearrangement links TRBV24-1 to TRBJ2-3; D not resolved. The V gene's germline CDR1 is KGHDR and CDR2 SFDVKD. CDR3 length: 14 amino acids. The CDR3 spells CATSEWTRTDTQYF. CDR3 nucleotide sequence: TGCGCCACAAGTGAGTGGACCCGCACAGATACGCAGTATTTT.